This is a list of T cell receptor beta chains from one sample in a study of post-analysis software for immune sequencing data. TCRdb reanalysed the PCR reads using MiXCR and keeps one entry per CDR3 protein. The profile shows about 460,000 distinct CDR3 sequences, 40% to 55% of them singletons. The sequenced material came from blood. These receptors were taken from a girl aged 10 to 17 with multiple sclerosis. CDR3s include the opening cysteine and the closing phenylalanine or tryptophan. D genes are given only for firm matches. Size tells how often a clone was seen (once, few, many) or the class of an expanded clone, and some rows leave it out.

cdr3_aa	cdr3_nt	clone_size	d_call	v_call	cdr3_length	j_call
CASSLGSGPDTQYF	TGTGCCAGCAGTCTAGGTAGCGGTCCAGATACGCAGTATTTT	-	-	TRBV28	14	TRBJ2-3
CASSPGTGAYGYTF	TGTGCCAGCAGCCCAGGGACAGGGGCGTATGGCTACACCTTC	few	TRBD1	TRBV7-9	14	TRBJ1-2
CASSQVLGAQETQYF	TGTGCCAGCAGCCAAGTTCTAGGGGCCCAAGAGACCCAGTACTTC	-	-	TRBV3-1	15	TRBJ2-5
CASSVREDYGYTF	TGTGCCAGCAGTGTTAGAGAAGACTATGGCTACACCTTC	few	-	TRBV2	13	TRBJ1-2
CAAWTGPLTSGRHHEQYF	TGTGCCGCCTGGACAGGACCCTTGACTAGCGGGAGACACCACGAGCAGTACTTC	-	TRBD2	TRBV10-3	18	TRBJ2-7
CASSQPGLAGNNEQFF	TGTGCCAGCAGCCAACCAGGGCTAGCGGGTAACAATGAGCAGTTCTTC	-	TRBD2	TRBV7-2	16	TRBJ2-1
CASSSSTGPLYEQYF	TGTGCCAGCAGCTCCTCAACAGGGCCGCTATACGAGCAGTACTTC	few	-	TRBV6-5	15	TRBJ2-7
CSALAGGLQETQYF	TGCAGTGCTCTAGCGGGAGGACTCCAAGAGACCCAGTACTTC	many	TRBD2	TRBV20-1	14	TRBJ2-5
CASSPSFGSYEQYF	TGTGCCAGCAGCCCCAGTTTCGGTTCCTACGAGCAGTACTTC	once	-	TRBV28	14	TRBJ2-7
CASSLVTSGQETQYF	TGTGCCAGCAGCTTAGTGACTAGCGGCCAAGAGACCCAGTACTTC	few	TRBD2	TRBV7-9	15	TRBJ2-5
CASSLGGTEVNGYTF	TGTGCCAGCAGTTTAGGGGGGACAGAGGTGAACGGCTACACCTTC	-	TRBD1	TRBV28	15	TRBJ1-2
CATSVFGGRGPGEQYF	TGTGCCACCAGCGTATTTGGGGGGAGGGGACCAGGAGAGCAGTACTTC	-	TRBD2	TRBV15	16	TRBJ2-7
CASSYLQGKAYNSPLHF	TGTGCCAGCAGTTACCTACAGGGGAAGGCCTATAATTCACCCCTCCACTTT	-	TRBD1	TRBV6-6	17	TRBJ1-6
CSARDSGSSYEQYF	TGCAGTGCTAGAGATTCGGGCAGCTCCTACGAGCAGTACTTC	once	-	TRBV20-1	14	TRBJ2-7
CATTGDYGYTF	TGTGCCACGACAGGTGACTATGGCTACACCTTC	-	-	TRBV12-3/TRBV12-4	11	TRBJ1-2
CASSLERGYRGYTF	TGTGCCAGCAGCTTAGAACGAGGGTATAGGGGCTACACCTTC	few	-	TRBV7-2	14	TRBJ1-2
CSARVTRGNYGYTF	TGCAGTGCTAGAGTAACTAGGGGGAACTATGGCTACACCTTC	-	-	TRBV20-1	14	TRBJ1-2
CASSWGAGTVGEGGYTF	TGCGCCAGCAGCTGGGGAGCCGGGACAGTCGGGGAAGGAGGCTACACCTTC	-	TRBD1	TRBV5-1	17	TRBJ1-2
CASSLELAKNIQYF	TGTGCCAGCAGCTTAGAGCTAGCCAAAAACATTCAGTACTTC	-	-	TRBV7-2	14	TRBJ2-4
CASSPTRIVLDEQFF	TGCGCCAGCAGCCCGACCAGAATCGTACTAGATGAGCAGTTCTTC	-	-	TRBV4-1	15	TRBJ2-1
CSAPLAGVATDEQFF	TGCAGTGCTCCATTAGCGGGAGTTGCTACGGATGAGCAGTTCTTC	-	TRBD2	TRBV20-1	15	TRBJ2-1
CASSLAFPLDEQYF	TGCGCCAGCAGCTTGGCCTTCCCCCTCGACGAGCAGTACTTC	-	-	TRBV5-1	14	TRBJ2-7
CASSPLGIGRLETQYF	TGTGCCAGCAGCCCCCTTGGGATCGGGAGGTTGGAGACCCAGTACTTC	-	TRBD2	TRBV14	16	TRBJ2-5
CSVDLAGINEQFF	TGCAGCGTTGATCTTGCAGGGATAAATGAGCAGTTCTTC	many	-	TRBV29-1	13	TRBJ2-1
CASSLGPLDEQFF	TGCGCCAGCAGCTTGGGTCCCTTGGATGAGCAGTTCTTC	few	-	TRBV5-1	13	TRBJ2-1
CASSQGTPSGIGDTQYF	TGTGCCAGCAGCCAAGGGACCCCTAGCGGGATAGGAGATACGCAGTATTTT	-	TRBD2	TRBV3-1	17	TRBJ2-3
CASGQGTGETQYF	TGTGCCAGCGGACAGGGTACGGGAGAGACCCAGTACTTC	few	TRBD1	TRBV13	13	TRBJ2-5
CASSDKIAGSNTGELFF	TGTGCCAGCAGCGATAAAATAGCGGGATCGAACACCGGGGAGCTGTTTTTT	-	TRBD2	TRBV9	17	TRBJ2-2
CSVESAWGYTF	TGCAGCGTTGAGTCGGCATGGGGCTACACCTTC	-	-	TRBV29-1	11	TRBJ1-2
CASKGEGNEQFF	TGTGCCAGCAAAGGGGAGGGTAATGAGCAGTTCTTC	-	TRBD2	TRBV7-9	12	TRBJ2-1
CASSARQPQHF	TGTGCCAGCAGTGCTCGCCAGCCCCAGCATTTT	few	-	TRBV6-1	11	TRBJ1-5
CASTWLNSNQPQHF	TGTGCCAGCACCTGGCTAAATAGCAATCAGCCCCAGCATTTT	few	-	TRBV5-8	14	TRBJ1-5
CASSLAFTSGEDNEQFF	TGTGCCAGCAGCCTAGCCTTTACTAGCGGGGAGGACAATGAGCAGTTCTTC	-	TRBD2	TRBV12-3/TRBV12-4	17	TRBJ2-1
CASSLGEPEQFF	TGTGCCAGCAGTTTAGGAGAACCTGAGCAGTTCTTC	-	-	TRBV12-3/TRBV12-4	12	TRBJ2-1
CAISESRRGDRNTEAFF	TGTGCCATCAGTGAGTCGAGGAGGGGGGATAGAAACACTGAAGCTTTCTTT	-	-	TRBV10-3	17	TRBJ1-1
CASSDGQKETQYF	TGCGCCAGCAGCGACGGACAGAAAGAGACCCAGTACTTC	few	-	TRBV4-1	13	TRBJ2-5
CASSYFSAGVYGYTF	TGTGCCAGCAGTTACTTCTCGGCAGGCGTCTATGGCTACACCTTC	-	-	TRBV6-2/TRBV6-3	15	TRBJ1-2
CASSHENNEQFF	TGTGCCAGCAGCCATGAGAACAATGAGCAGTTCTTC	many	-	TRBV4-2	12	TRBJ2-1
CASRAPGYEQYF	TGTGCCAGCAGAGCGCCTGGATACGAGCAGTACTTC	-	-	TRBV7-9	12	TRBJ2-7
CSVVARGPPGANVLTF	TGCAGCGTTGTAGCCAGGGGGCCCCCTGGGGCCAACGTCCTGACTTTC	-	TRBD1	TRBV29-1	16	TRBJ2-6
CASSREKETQYF	TGTGCCAGCAGCCGGGAGAAAGAGACCCAGTACTTC	-	-	TRBV4-2	12	TRBJ2-5
CSARDMDSSGYQPQHF	TGCAGTGCTAGAGATATGGACAGTTCCGGCTATCAGCCCCAGCATTTT	-	-	TRBV20-1	16	TRBJ1-5
CSVETGFGDTQYF	TGCAGCGTTGAAACCGGATTTGGGGATACGCAGTATTTT	-	-	TRBV29-1	13	TRBJ2-3
CASSLEGGSRTEAFF	TGTGCCAGCAGCTTAGAGGGGGGTTCGAGAACTGAAGCTTTCTTT	-	-	TRBV7-8	15	TRBJ1-1
CAGSLGDYGYTF	TGTGCCGGCAGTTTAGGGGACTATGGCTACACCTTC	few	-	TRBV28	12	TRBJ1-2
CAISPTSGLTDTQYF	TGTGCCATCAGTCCGACTAGCGGGCTGACAGATACGCAGTATTTT	few	TRBD2	TRBV10-3	15	TRBJ2-3
CATSRESFGSGGYEQYF	TGTGCCACCAGCAGAGAATCATTTGGGAGCGGGGGATACGAGCAGTACTTC	-	TRBD2	TRBV15	17	TRBJ2-7
CASSGGRDRVYEQYF	TGTGCCAGCAGTGGCGGAAGGGACCGAGTCTACGAGCAGTACTTC	-	-	TRBV6-2/TRBV6-3	15	TRBJ2-7
CASSGGTSDNEQFF	TGTGCCAGCAGCGGAGGGACTTCAGACAATGAGCAGTTCTTC	-	-	TRBV9	14	TRBJ2-1
CASSWGYTEAFF	TGTGCCAGCAGTTGGGGTTACACTGAAGCTTTCTTT	-	-	TRBV25-1	12	TRBJ1-1
CASIPGGESYNEQFF	TGTGCCAGCATACCAGGGGGAGAGTCCTACAATGAGCAGTTCTTC	few	TRBD1	TRBV6-5	15	TRBJ2-1
CASSPQGRAENIQYF	TGTGCCAGCAGCCCACAGGGGCGAGCCGAAAACATTCAGTACTTC	-	TRBD1	TRBV12-3/TRBV12-4	15	TRBJ2-4
CSAQTGGNQPQHF	TGCAGTGCTCAGACAGGGGGCAATCAGCCCCAGCATTTT	-	TRBD1	TRBV20-1	13	TRBJ1-5
CASSQPEIGYEQYF	TGCGCCAGCAGCCAACCAGAAATTGGCTACGAGCAGTACTTC	-	-	TRBV5-1	14	TRBJ2-7
CAWGPYRPRQETQYF	TGTGCCTGGGGTCCCTACCGACCCAGACAAGAGACCCAGTACTTC	-	-	TRBV30	15	TRBJ2-5
CASSLSPGGRETQYF	TGCGCCAGCAGCTTGTCTCCAGGGGGGCGGGAGACCCAGTACTTC	-	-	TRBV5-1	15	TRBJ2-5
CASSLGIAGGREQYF	TGTGCCAGCAGCTTAGGAATAGCGGGAGGTCGAGAGCAGTACTTC	few	TRBD2	TRBV7-2	15	TRBJ2-7
CSARVAEGKSSYEQYF	TGCAGTGCTAGGGTAGCTGAGGGAAAGAGCTCCTACGAGCAGTACTTC	-	-	TRBV20-1	16	TRBJ2-7
CASSRTANSYEQYF	TGTGCCAGCAGCCGGACAGCGAACTCCTACGAGCAGTACTTC	-	-	TRBV27	14	TRBJ2-7